Below, 18 T cell receptor beta chains from the same sample are listed, as sequenced in a study of beta chain features in type 1 diabetes. Expressed TCRB transcripts were sequenced because the isolated RNA had all been reverse transcribed beforehand. The assay was immunoSEQ multiplex PCR, and TCRdb's table has in-frame clones only and misses some. The data show 150,000 or so clones, under 60% seen once. Sequencing was done on a sample of Tregs from blood. The receptors derive from a man younger than 30 in good health.

The chain has TRBV7-8 and TRBJ1-6; D is ambiguous. Trimming removed 1 base from V and 7 bases from J, with 17 bases in between. The CDR3 runs 17 residues. Germline V CDR1 and CDR2: SGHVS, FQNEAQ. CDR3 sequence reads: CASSLVGGSTGNSPLHF. In nucleotides, the CDR3 is TGTGCCAGCAGCTTAGTGGGAGGCAGCACGGGGAATTCACCCCTCCACTTT.

The chain employs TRBV7-9 and TRBJ2-5; possible D gene TRBD2, 6 bases. Per germline, CDR1 SEHNR and CDR2 FQNEAQ (reference sequence). The CDR3 is 13 residues long. Trimming stripped 5 bases from V and 4 bases from J, with 11 bases between. CDR3 nucleotide sequence: TGTGCCAGCAGCCACGCGGGGTTAGAGACCCAGTACTTC. This sequence encodes CASSHAGLETQYF.

The gene calls are TRBV7-9 and TRBJ2-5; 11 bases align to TRBD2. This CDR3 is built from 16 residues. CDR1 is SEHNR and CDR2 is FQNEAQ in the germline V gene (reference sequence). J gave up 6 bases and V 3 bases, and 9 bases lay outside the gene matches. DNA for the CDR3: TGTGCCAGCAGCTTTAGCGGGAGGGCCATTGGACAGACCCAGTACTTC. This gives the protein CASSFSGRAIGQTQYF.

The DNA of the CDR3 is TGTGCCAGCAGTGCCGTGGTGCCGGCGGGCAATGAGCAGTTCTTC. This encodes CASSAVVPAGNEQFF. The chain joins TRBV2 to TRBJ2-1; D possibly corresponds to TRBD2 (5 bases). CDR3 length equals 15 residues. V shed 4 bases and J shed 6 bases, with 16 bases lying between them. Germline-derived CDR1 and CDR2 are SNHLY and FYNNEI. Full variable domain (missing parts from reference TRBV2 and TRBJ2-1): EPEVTQTPSHQVTQMGQEVILRCVPISNHLYFYWYRQILGQKVEFLVSFYNNEISEKSEIFDDQFSVERPDGSNFTLKIRSTKLEDSAMYFCASSAVVPAGNEQFFGPGTRLTVL.

The chain joins TRBV14 to TRBJ2-5, with D perhaps TRBD1 (5 bases). CDR3 length: 13 amino acids. In germline, CDR1 is SGHDN, CDR2 FVKESK. V dropped 2 bases and J dropped 4 bases, with 8 bases sitting between them. The CDR3 loop reads CASSQRQRETQYF. CDR3 nucleotides: TGTGCCAGCAGCCAAAGACAGCGAGAGACCCAGTACTTC. Full variable domain (missing parts from reference TRBV14 and TRBJ2-5): EAGVTQFPSHSVIEKGQTVTLRCDPISGHDNLYWYRRVMGKEIKFLLHFVKESKQDESGMPNNRFLAERTGGTYSTLKVQPAELEDSGVYFCASSQRQRETQYFGPGTRLLVL.

This clone has a handful of counts. This same CDR3 is encoded by further DNA sequences in the sample. The gene calls are TRBV7-9 and TRBJ2-2; D gene uncertain. This CDR3 region has 12 residues. The germline V gene encodes CDR1 SEHNR and CDR2 FQNEAQ (reference sequence). V was pared by 5 bases and J by 1 base, with 2 bases between. CDR3 protein: CASSLNTGELFF. In DNA form, the CDR3 reads TGTGCCAGCAGCCTGAACACCGGGGAGCTGTTTTTT.

The gene calls are TRBV9 and TRBJ2-2, with TRBD1 matching 9 bases. The junction had 0 bases not matched to a gene; V was cut back by 5 bases and J by 1 base. Looked up from germline, CDR1 is SGDLS and CDR2 is YYNGEE. The CDR3 contains 14 residues. The DNA of the CDR3 is TGTGCCAGCAGGGGACAGGGGAACACCGGGGAGCTGTTTTTT. It specifies CASRGQGNTGELFF.

This clone showed up just a few times. This chain uses TRBV7-9 with TRBJ2-1; D is uncertain. The germline V gene encodes CDR1 SEHNR and CDR2 FQNEAQ (reference sequence). The CDR3 is made up of 12 amino acids. Trimming left V 6 bases short and J 6 bases short, with 9 bases between. The CDR3 nucleotides are TGTGCCAGCAGAGCAAGGAGCAATGAGCAGTTCTTC. Residues: CASRARSNEQFF. Variable domain in full (rest from reference TRBV7-9 and TRBJ2-1): DTGVSQNPRHKITKRGQNVTFRCDPISEHNRLYWYRQTLGQGPEFLTYFQNEAQLEKSRLLSDRFSAERPKGSFSTLEIQRTEQGDSAMYLCASRARSNEQFFGPGTRLTVL.

This chain uses TRBV28 with TRBJ2-7; 10 bases are shared with TRBD2. The germline V gene encodes CDR1 MDHEN and CDR2 SYDVKM. CDR3 length: 14 residues. After removal of 7 bases from V and 4 bases from J, the junction contained 7 bases not matched to a gene. As DNA, the CDR3 is TGTGCCAGCAACAGAGCGGGAGGGTGGTACGAGCAGTACTTC. Protein product: CASNRAGGWYEQYF. The full variable domain, in which reference TRBV28 and TRBJ2-7 provide the parts outside the CDR3, is DVKVTQSSRYLVKRTGEKVFLECVQDMDHENMFWYRQDPGLGLRLIYFSYDVKMKEKGDIPEGYSVSREKKERFSLILESASTNQTSMYLCASNRAGGWYEQYFGPGTRLTVT.

This chain joins TRBV5-1 and TRBJ2-7; D not certain. Germline V gene data show CDR1 as SGHRS and CDR2 as YFSETQ. CDR3 length: 12 amino acids. The germline V and J ends were trimmed by 0 bases and 2 bases, with 3 bases remaining between them. CDR3 DNA: TGCGCCAGCAGCTTGGCCACCTACGAGCAGTACTTC. Translating it yields CASSLATYEQYF.

This clone was seen just once. The gene calls are TRBV21-1 and TRBJ1-6; TRBD1, the table's D call, lacks a check against the DNA. TRBV21-1 is flagged as a pseudogene. This CDR3 is 13 amino acids long. In DNA, the CDR3 is TGTGCCAGCCCGGGACAGGGACACTCACCCCTCCACTTT. It is translated as CASPGQGHSPLHF.

J is TRBJ2-3 and V is TRBV18; TRBD1 agrees at 9 bases. The CDR3 spans 15 residues. The V and J ends lost 6 bases and 0 bases, in that order; junction bases with no gene match: 4. The germline gives CDR1 KGHSH, CDR2 LQKENI. The CDR3 spells CASSTQGASTDTQYF. CDR3 DNA: TGTGCCAGCTCGACACAGGGGGCGAGCACAGATACGCAGTATTTT.

The sample holds a few counts of this clone. V is TRBV9 and J is TRBJ2-1, with 10 bases lining up with TRBD2. The germline V gene has CDR1 SGDLS and CDR2 YYNGEE. There are 15 residues in the CDR3. Germline trimming cut 4 bases from V and 9 bases from J; bases unmatched to any gene: 10. The CDR3 nucleotides read TGTGCCAGCAGCCCTCGTAAGCGGGAGGGCTTTGAGCAGTTCTTC. Translated: CASSPRKREGFEQFF.

This clone was observed a handful of times. The chain couples TRBV4-3 to TRBJ1-2; unclear D gene. The CDR3 runs 15 residues. Germline V CDR1 and CDR2: LGHNA, YSLEER. V was pared by 0 bases and J by 0 bases, with 8 bases between. CDR3 sequence (DNA): TGCGCCAGCAGCCAAGACTTACCAGCTAACTATGGCTACACCTTC. It codes for CASSQDLPANYGYTF.

This sequence joins TRBV6-5 and TRBJ1-1; D not resolved. V lost 5 bases, J lost 7 bases, and 11 bases lay in between. CDR3 size: 12 residues. The germline CDR1 and CDR2 sequences are MNHEY and SVGAGI. The CDR3 nucleotides read TGTGCCAGCAGTATCCGGTCAGGTGAAGCTTTCTTT. Translated, it gives CASSIRSGEAFF.

The chain recombines TRBV27 with TRBJ2-3, with 7 nucleotides matching TRBD1. The CDR3 has 16 residues. V was pared by 5 bases and J by 0 bases, with 8 bases of the junction left unmatched. CDR1 and CDR2 (germline): MNHEY, SMNVEV (reference sequence). Written as DNA, the CDR3 is TGTGCCAGCAGTAGGGGGCGGGTGGCAAGCACAGATACGCAGTATTTT. Translating gives CASSRGRVASTDTQYF.

This clone has a handful of counts. The chain carries TRBV6-1 and TRBJ1-4; D is ambiguous. The CDR3 length is 13 residues. Germline V lookup: CDR1 MNHNS, CDR2 SASEGT. Between the trimmed V and J ends, which lost 4 bases and 7 bases, there was a span of 10 bases. This CDR3 reads CASSANTLEKLFF. The CDR3 bases are TGTGCCAGCAGTGCCAACACCCTTGAAAAACTGTTTTTT.

This clone was seen a handful of times. The genes are TRBV29-1 and TRBJ2-7, with 9 bases fitting TRBD2. V shed 2 bases, J shed 0 bases, and the junction held 11 bases outside the gene matches. Looked up from germline, CDR1 is SQVTM and CDR2 is ANQGSEA. The length of the CDR3 is 17 residues. The CDR3 DNA reads as TGCAGCGTTGAAAAGGCTGGGGCTAGCGGGGTCTCCTACGAGCAGTACTTC. It yields the protein CSVEKAGASGVSYEQYF.